Shown below are 30 T cell receptor beta chains from a single sample sequenced in a study of T cell repertoires in cytomegalovirus infection. Antigens of these TCRs are unknown. TCRdb re-analysed the reads in MiXCR, keeping a single row per CDR3 protein. The table lists 95,000 to 120,000 distinct CDR3 sequences, over 30% of them singletons, with about 40% in the top ten. Sequenced here: CD8+ T cells from cultured PBMCs, sampled from culture after CMV antigen stimulation. Receptors were obtained from a human donor in good health (CMV status not recorded). Some clones in this sample may be carry-over from other donors' samples.

This clonotype was seen only a few times. This chain links TRBV6-2 or TRBV6-3 with TRBJ2-3; D is unresolved. The CDR3 contains 18 residues. Trimming took off 6 bases at V and 3 bases at J, with 25 bases between the two ends. CDR1 is MNHEY, CDR2 SVGEGT, per germline. The CDR3 DNA sequence: TGTGCCAGCAGACCCCTTATACGGACCTACAAGGGAACAGATACGCAGTATTTT. Translation gives CASRPLIRTYKGTDTQYF.

The chain couples TRBV25-1 to TRBJ2-1, with 12 bases that match TRBD2. The CDR3 covers 17 residues. V was pared by 0 bases and J by 7 bases, with 7 bases of the junction left unmatched. The germline gives CDR1 MGHDK, CDR2 SYGVNS. DNA for the CDR3: TGTGCCAGCAGTGAATATTATGGGACTAGCGGGTGGAATGAGCAGTTCTTC. Amino acids: CASSEYYGTSGWNEQFF.

In this sample, this clonotype turned up a few times. This rearrangement joins TRBV7-9 to TRBJ1-4; D ambiguous. V dropped 5 bases and J dropped 8 bases, with 18 bases sitting between them. The CDR3 runs to 15 residues. Germline CDR1 SEHNR, CDR2 FQNEAQ (reference sequence). Written as DNA, the CDR3 is TGTGCCAGCAGCCCGTGGTCCTCTGGAGGGGAAAAACTGTTTTTT. It translates to CASSPWSSGGEKLFF.

The chain is built from TRBV7-3 and TRBJ2-2; a possible D gene is TRBD1 (6 bases). This CDR3 has 16 residues. CDR1 and CDR2 from the germline V gene are SGHTA and FQGTGA. The ends were cut back, 6 bases at V and 6 bases at J, with 20 bases in the middle. In DNA, the CDR3 is TGTGCCAGCAGGGGGACCGGGACAAGAAAGGCCGGGGAGCTGTTTTTT. Translation: CASRGTGTRKAGELFF.

This clonotype has just a few counts. This chain joins TRBV12-3 or TRBV12-4 and TRBJ1-2; TRBD1 agrees at 8 bases. The CDR3 has 13 residues. The ends lost 6 bases at V and 8 bases at J; junction bases unmatched: 8. CDR3 in DNA: TGTGCCAGCAGCCCGAGGACAGGGAAAGGCTACACCTTC. Protein product: CASSPRTGKGYTF.

This clonotype was counted a few times. This chain connects TRBV7-9 to TRBJ2-2, with D hard to call. The V end lost 2 bases, the J end lost 8 bases, and 6 bases lay between the germline ends. The CDR3 consists of 12 residues. Looked up from germline, CDR1 is SEHNR and CDR2 is FQNEAQ (reference sequence). CDR3 in DNA: TGTGCCAGCAGCTTATTGGCTGGGGAGCTGTTTTTT. Protein product: CASSLLAGELFF.

The V and J genes are TRBV2 and TRBJ1-6, with D maybe TRBD1 (5 bases). CDR1 is SNHLY and CDR2 is FYNNEI in the germline V gene. This CDR3 comprises 15 residues. V was shortened by 4 bases and J by 4 bases, with 11 bases between the two germline ends. The CDR3 here is CASSGGVPYNSPLHF. The DNA of the CDR3 is TGTGCCAGCAGTGGAGGGGTTCCTTATAATTCACCCCTCCACTTT.

The V gene is TRBV9, the J gene TRBJ1-1, with D possibly being TRBD1 (6 bases). The CDR3 covers 15 residues. Germline CDR1 reads SGDLS; CDR2 reads YYNGEE. Trimming left V 3 bases short and J 5 bases short, with 17 bases between. DNA for the CDR3: TGTGCCAGCAGCGCGGGAATACAGGGTTCGACTGAAGCTTTCTTT. It is translated as CASSAGIQGSTEAFF.

A few counts support this clonotype. The CDR3 loop is CASSLKGGAFAYGYTF. DNA for the CDR3: TGTGCCAGCAGTTTAAAGGGAGGGGCGTTTGCCTATGGCTACACCTTC. J is TRBJ1-2 and V is TRBV12-3 or TRBV12-4; TRBD1 is a possible D gene (5 bases). The ends were cut back, 2 bases at V and 4 bases at J, with 17 bases in the middle. The CDR3 length is 16 residues.

This clonotype was seen ten or more times. The chain combines TRBV29-1 with TRBJ2-2; D possibly matches TRBD1 or TRBD2 (5 bases each). Germline lookup yields CDR1 SQVTM and CDR2 ANQGSEA. The CDR3 spans 12 residues. The V and J ends lost 5 bases and 3 bases respectively, with 7 bases between them. In DNA, the CDR3 is TGCAGCGTTCGAGGGGACACCGGGGAGCTGTTTTTT. Residues: CSVRGDTGELFF.

The V gene is TRBV5-1, the J gene TRBJ2-1; no firm D call. The CDR3 length is 14 residues. Germline assignment: CDR1 SGHRS and CDR2 YFSETQ. V shed 0 bases and J shed 5 bases, with 9 bases lying between them. The DNA of the CDR3 is TGCGCCAGCAGCTTGGAAAGCCCTAACAATGAGCAGTTCTTC. Protein sequence: CASSLESPNNEQFF.

This clonotype was counted only a few times. This rearrangement joins TRBV24-1 to TRBJ2-7; D not resolved. In germline, CDR1 is KGHDR, CDR2 SFDVKD. The CDR3 loop spans 14 amino acids. Trimming pared 2 bases from V and 2 bases from J, leaving 9 bases between. The CDR3 region has the DNA TGTGCCACCAGTGATTCCAGGAGAACCTACGAGCAGTACTTC. This sequence encodes CATSDSRRTYEQYF.

This clonotype was picked up a small number of times. The rearrangement uses TRBV25-1 and TRBJ1-1, with D possibly TRBD1 on 6 matching bases. Trimming stripped 6 bases from V and 5 bases from J, with 19 bases between. Germline CDR1 MGHDK, CDR2 SYGVNS. CDR3 size: 15 residues. CDR3 coding DNA: TGTGCCAGCAGGGCTCCCGAGCACACAGGGACTGAAGCTTTCTTT. It specifies CASRAPEHTGTEAFF.

This chain links TRBV7-8 with TRBJ2-7; D is uncertain. V shed 1 base and J shed 6 bases, with 19 bases lying between them. Germline V gene data show CDR1 as SGHVS and CDR2 as FQNEAQ. This CDR3 is 16 amino acids long. The CDR3: CASSLDAYIGDGEQYF. The CDR3 DNA reads TGTGCCAGCAGCTTAGACGCTTATATCGGAGATGGCGAGCAGTACTTC. The complete variable domain, with remaining parts taken from reference TRBV7-8 and TRBJ2-7, reads GAGVSQSPRYKVAKRGQDVALRCDPISGHVSLFWYQQALGQGPEFLTYFQNEAQLDKSGLPSDRFFAERPEGSVSTLKIQRTQQEDSAVYLCASSLDAYIGDGEQYFGPGTRLTVT.

This clonotype was counted between two and nine times. The V gene is TRBV19, the J gene TRBJ2-5; the D gene is possibly TRBD2 (6 bases). The CDR3 loop spans 15 amino acids. The germline V and J ends were trimmed by 1 base and 7 bases, with 16 bases remaining between them. CDR1 and CDR2 (germline): LNHDA, SQIVND (reference sequence). This CDR3 is CASSIAAGSTGTQYF. The DNA for the CDR3 is TGTGCCAGTAGTATAGCGGCGGGGTCTACGGGGACCCAGTACTTC. Drawing the rest from reference TRBV19 and TRBJ2-5, the complete variable domain is DGGITQSPKYLFRKEGQNVTLSCEQNLNHDAMYWYRQDPGQGLRLIYYSQIVNDFQKGDIAEGYSVSREKKESFPLTVTSAQKNPTAFYLCASSIAAGSTGTQYFGPGTRLLVL.

This clonotype was counted between two and nine times. This chain uses TRBV5-5 with TRBJ1-6, with TRBD1 as a possible D gene (5 bases). There are 14 residues in the CDR3. Germline V gives CDR1 SGHKS, CDR2 YYEKEE (reference sequence). Between the trimmed V and J ends, which lost 4 bases and 8 bases, there was a span of 13 bases. CDR3 residues: CASSTGLRDSPLHF. CDR3 coding DNA: TGTGCCAGCAGCACGGGACTTAGGGATTCACCCCTCCACTTT. Supplemented by reference TRBV5-5 and TRBJ1-6, the full variable domain reads DAGVTQSPTHLIKTRGQQVTLRCSPISGHKSVSWYQQVLGQGPQFIFQYYEKEERGRGNFPDRFSARQFPNYSSELNVNALLLGDSALYLCASSTGLRDSPLHFGNGTRLTVT.

This clonotype appeared a single time. The V and J genes are TRBV5-6 and TRBJ1-2, with D unclear. The CDR3 spans 14 residues. CDR1 and CDR2 (germline): SGHDT, YYEEEE. The V and J ends lost 1 base and 3 bases respectively, with 10 bases between them. CDR3 bases: TGTGCCAGCAGCTTGTCTGGCACGGACTATGGCTACACCTTC. Translating it yields CASSLSGTDYGYTF. Combining the CDR3 with reference TRBV5-6 and TRBJ1-2 gives the whole variable domain DAGVTQSPTHLIKTRGQQVTLRCSPKSGHDTVSWYQQALGQGPQFIFQYYEEEERQRGNFPDRFSGHQFPNYSSELNVNALLLGDSALYLCASSLSGTDYGYTFGSGTRLTVV.

This chain uses TRBV4-1 with TRBJ2-1; D is possibly TRBD1 (7 bases). CDR1 MGHRA and CDR2 YSYEKL come from the germline V gene. V was trimmed by 1 base and J by 8 bases, leaving 15 bases between them. This CDR3 contains 15 residues. CDR3 in amino acids: CASSQGQGGLDEQFF. In nucleotides, the CDR3 is TGCGCCAGCAGCCAAGGCCAGGGGGGACTCGATGAGCAGTTCTTC.

This clonotype has just a few counts. This chain joins TRBV7-8 and TRBJ2-5; D is ambiguous. This CDR3 has 15 residues. Germline loops: CDR1 SGHVS, CDR2 FQNEAQ. Trimming removed 2 bases at V and 1 base at J, with 11 bases between. CDR3 amino acids: CASSLFRQSQETQYF. The CDR3, as DNA: TGTGCCAGCAGCTTATTCCGTCAGAGCCAAGAGACCCAGTACTTC.

By share, this clonotype counts as medium-sized. The chain joins TRBV28 to TRBJ1-5; the D is unclear. This CDR3 has 15 residues. The ends were cut back, 2 bases at V and 8 bases at J, with 16 bases in the middle. CDR1 MDHEN and CDR2 SYDVKM come from the germline V gene. CDR3 sequence (DNA): TGTGCCAGCAGTTTACCCTCGGCCGGAGGCGAGCCCCAGCATTTT. This gives the protein CASSLPSAGGEPQHF. Full variable domain (missing parts from reference TRBV28 and TRBJ1-5): DVKVTQSSRYLVKRTGEKVFLECVQDMDHENMFWYRQDPGLGLRLIYFSYDVKMKEKGDIPEGYSVSREKKERFSLILESASTNQTSMYLCASSLPSAGGEPQHFGDGTRLSIL.

This clonotype has only a few counts. The chain recombines TRBV2 with TRBJ1-1; 7 bases agree with TRBD1. Looked up from germline, CDR1 is SNHLY and CDR2 is FYNNEI. CDR3 length equals 15 residues. J lost 6 bases, V lost 1 base, and 8 bases had no gene match. The CDR3 DNA reads TGTGCCAGCAGTGAAGGGGGCAGGGGGAGTGCTGAAGCTTTCTTT. Its translation: CASSEGGRGSAEAFF. Using reference TRBV2 and TRBJ1-1 for the parts outside the CDR3, the full variable domain is EPEVTQTPSHQVTQMGQEVILRCVPISNHLYFYWYRQILGQKVEFLVSFYNNEISEKSEIFDDQFSVERPDGSNFTLKIRSTKLEDSAMYFCASSEGGRGSAEAFFGQGTRLTVV.

The V and J genes are TRBV6-1 and TRBJ2-1; perhaps TRBD1 as D (6 bases). Germline values: CDR1 MNHNS, CDR2 SASEGT. This CDR3 spans 16 amino acids. Trimming removed 2 bases from V and 3 bases from J, with 14 bases in between. CDR3 region: CASSEIQGTLYNEQFF. The DNA for the CDR3 is TGTGCCAGCAGTGAAATTCAGGGGACCCTCTACAATGAGCAGTTCTTC.

CDR3 bases: TGCAGCGCTCGGGCAGGGGGCTTATACAATGAGCAGTTCTTC. The encoded protein is CSARAGGLYNEQFF. This chain uses TRBV29-1 with TRBJ2-1, with 8 bases matching TRBD1. The CDR3 is 14 amino acids. Germline values: CDR1 SQVTM, CDR2 ANQGSEA. V lost 7 bases, J lost 4 bases, and 9 bases stayed unmatched.

This chain joins TRBV12-3 or TRBV12-4 and TRBJ2-7; 8 nucleotides agree with TRBD2. V gave up 8 bases and J gave up 0 bases; unmatched junction bases: 21. There are 19 residues in the CDR3. CDR3 in amino acids: CASPGGRPGPEPSSYEQYF. CDR3 sequence (DNA): TGTGCCAGCCCGGGGGGGAGACCGGGGCCAGAGCCTAGCTCCTACGAGCAGTACTTC.

This clonotype showed up just a few times. The chain has TRBV7-3 and TRBJ2-1; 9 positions agree with TRBD2. The germline V gene has CDR1 SGHTA and CDR2 FQGTGA. V shed 1 base and J 6 bases; nucleotides not matched to a gene: 7. The CDR3 sequence is 16 residues long. DNA of the CDR3: TGTGCCAGCAGCTTAAGGGCGGGGGGGCCTCCCAATGAGCAGTTCTTC. Its translation is CASSLRAGGPPNEQFF.

There are a few counts of this clonotype. The chain couples TRBV7-4 to TRBJ1-1, with 10 bases aligning to TRBD1. The CDR3 runs to 14 residues. Germline assignment: CDR1 SGHVT and CDR2 SQSDAQ. Unmatched junction bases numbered 4, after V lost 5 bases and J lost 4 bases. The CDR3 reads CASSPRTGGTEAFF. CDR3 nucleotide sequence: TGTGCCAGCAGCCCCCGGACAGGGGGCACTGAAGCTTTCTTT.

The chain combines TRBV7-3 with TRBJ2-2; TRBD2 is a possible D gene (7 bases). Germline CDR1 SGHTA, CDR2 FQGTGA. This CDR3 region has 19 residues. V shed 3 bases and J shed 6 bases, with 26 bases lying between them. The CDR3 bases are TGTGCCAGCAGCTTCCACCCCGTAGGGGGGGGGGGATCGGCCGGGGAGCTGTTTTTT. Residues: CASSFHPVGGGGSAGELFF.

This clonotype was found a few times. This sequence joins TRBV18 and TRBJ1-4, with D perhaps TRBD1 (5 bases). Germline loops: CDR1 KGHSH, CDR2 LQKENI. This CDR3 comprises 17 residues. V shed 2 bases and J shed 4 bases, with 17 bases lying between them. The CDR3 sequence is CASSPAHQTDLNEKLFF. CDR3 in DNA: TGTGCCAGCTCACCAGCCCACCAGACAGACCTTAATGAAAAACTGTTTTTT.

This clonotype was recorded a few times. This chain uses TRBV6-6 with TRBJ2-1, with D perhaps matching TRBD1 or TRBD2 (5 bases each). The germline gives CDR1 MNHNY, CDR2 SVGAGI (reference sequence). This CDR3 has 16 residues. Trimming stripped 2 bases from V and 4 bases from J, with 15 bases between. The CDR3 region is CASSYVIGASYNEQFF. CDR3 sequence (DNA): TGTGCCAGCAGTTACGTAATCGGGGCCTCGTACAATGAGCAGTTCTTC.

The chain uses TRBV6-6 and TRBJ2-1; D remains unclear. Trimming stripped 5 bases from V and 8 bases from J, with 13 bases between. CDR1 MNHNY and CDR2 SVGAGI come from the germline V gene (reference sequence). There are 13 residues in the CDR3. The CDR3 sequence: CASSTDPVDEQFF. The DNA for the CDR3 is TGTGCCAGCAGTACCGACCCTGTGGATGAGCAGTTCTTC.